This T cell receptor beta chain emerged from a study of early T cells in non-severe SARS-CoV-2 infection. There are many counts of this clonotype. Antigen specificity is unknown. After removal of 3 bases from V and 7 bases from J, the junction contained 7 bases not matched to a gene. The germline gives CDR1 LNHDA, CDR2 SQIVND (reference sequence). The CDR3 is 16 residues long. General study findings and limits: Private and CD4 specificities were missed by VDJdb matching, which favored anti-spike CD8 responses.

Individual cDNA molecules were tagged with unique molecular identifiers. TCRdb fed the 5' RACE reads into MiXCR, producing one record per CDR3 protein. This sample has roughly 110,000 distinct CDR3 sequences, with 11% found just once. Sequenced: whole blood. The rearrangement links TRBV19 to TRBJ2-1, with 12 bases matching TRBD2. The sequence came from an adult who was a healthcare worker with PCR-confirmed SARS-CoV-2 infection or an uninfected control (not recorded which). The CDR3 protein is CASSIILAGGVNEQFF. The CDR3 DNA sequence: TGTGCCAGTAGTATTATCCTAGCGGGAGGGGTGAATGAGCAGTTCTTC.